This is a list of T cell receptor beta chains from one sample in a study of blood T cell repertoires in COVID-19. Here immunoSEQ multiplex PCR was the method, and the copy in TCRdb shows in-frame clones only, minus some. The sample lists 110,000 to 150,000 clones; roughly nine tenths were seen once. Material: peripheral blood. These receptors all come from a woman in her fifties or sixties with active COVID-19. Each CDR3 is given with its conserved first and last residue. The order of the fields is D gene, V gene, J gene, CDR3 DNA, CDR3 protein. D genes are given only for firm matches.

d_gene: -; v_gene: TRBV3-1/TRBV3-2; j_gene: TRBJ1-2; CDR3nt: TGTGCCAGCGGGGGGGATTATGGCTACACCTTC; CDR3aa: CASGGDYGYTF
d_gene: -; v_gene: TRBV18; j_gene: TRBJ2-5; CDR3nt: TGTGCCAGCTCACCAGTACCACCGGGAGCTGCCGGTGAGACCCAGTACTTC; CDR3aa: CASSPVPPGAAGETQYF
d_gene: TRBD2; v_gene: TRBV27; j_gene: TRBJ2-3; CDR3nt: TGTGCCAGCAGTACAATTAGCGGGGGTAGCACAGATACGCAGTATTTT; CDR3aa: CASSTISGGSTDTQYF
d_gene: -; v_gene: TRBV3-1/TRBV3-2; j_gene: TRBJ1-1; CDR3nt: TGTGCCAGCAGCCCAGGGTATGGCACTGAAGCTTTCTTT; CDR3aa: CASSPGYGTEAFF
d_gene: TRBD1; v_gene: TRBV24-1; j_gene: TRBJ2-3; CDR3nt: TGTGCCACCAGTGAATCAGGGGGCCTCACAGATACGCAGTATTTT; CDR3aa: CATSESGGLTDTQYF
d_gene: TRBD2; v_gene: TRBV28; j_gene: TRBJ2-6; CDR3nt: TGTGCCAGCAGTTTCTTAGCGGGGGGCTCTGGGGCCAACGTCCTGACTTTC; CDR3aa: CASSFLAGGSGANVLTF
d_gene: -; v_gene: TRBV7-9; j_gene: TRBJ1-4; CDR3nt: TGTGCCAGCAGCGCCCCCCGGCAGGGGCCAACTAATGAAAAACTGTTTTTT; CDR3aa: CASSAPRQGPTNEKLFF
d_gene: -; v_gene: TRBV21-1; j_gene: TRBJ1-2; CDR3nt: TGTGCCAGCAGCGTCCGGACAGCACATATTGGCTACACCTTC; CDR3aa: CASSVRTAHIGYTF
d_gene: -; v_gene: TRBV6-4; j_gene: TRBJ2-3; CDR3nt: TGTGCCAGCAGTGACTGGGGCGGCGGCACAGATACGCAGTATTTT; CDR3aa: CASSDWGGGTDTQYF
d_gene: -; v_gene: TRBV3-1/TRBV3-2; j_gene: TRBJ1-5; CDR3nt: TGTGCCAGCAGCCATGGGCAGGGAAATCAGCCCCAGCATTTT; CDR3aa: CASSHGQGNQPQHF
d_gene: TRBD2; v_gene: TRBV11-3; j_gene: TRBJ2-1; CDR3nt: TGTGCCAGCAGCTTAGAAAGAAAATCTCCCAGCCTAGCGGGAGTGAGTGAGCAGTTCTTC; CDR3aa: CASSLERKSPSLAGVSEQFF
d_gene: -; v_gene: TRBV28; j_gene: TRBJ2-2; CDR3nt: TGTGCCAGCAGTTTACGCGGGGGCCCCACCGGGGAGCTGTTTTTT; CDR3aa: CASSLRGGPTGELFF
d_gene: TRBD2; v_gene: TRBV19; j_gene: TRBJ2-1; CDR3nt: TGTGCCAGTAGTCGGGGACTAGCGGCGAACAATGAGCAGTTCTTC; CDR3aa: CASSRGLAANNEQFF
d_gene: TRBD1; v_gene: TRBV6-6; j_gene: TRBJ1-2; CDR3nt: TGTGCCAGCAGAGAACAGGGGGGGAATGGCTACACCTTC; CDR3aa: CASREQGGNGYTF
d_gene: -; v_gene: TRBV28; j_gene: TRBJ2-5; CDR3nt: TGTGCCAGCAGTGTTGGGGGGAGCTGGGAGACCCAGTACTTC; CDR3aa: CASSVGGSWETQYF
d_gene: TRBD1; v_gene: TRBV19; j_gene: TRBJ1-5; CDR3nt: TGTGCCAGTAGTCCTGGGGCACAGGGGAGCGTCCCGTGGTCGAAGCCCCAGCATTTT; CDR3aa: CASSPGAQGSVPWSKPQHF
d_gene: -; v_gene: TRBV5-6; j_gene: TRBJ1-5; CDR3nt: TGTGCCAGCAGCTTGGGACAAGTTCCTAATCAGCCCCAGCATTTT; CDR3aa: CASSLGQVPNQPQHF
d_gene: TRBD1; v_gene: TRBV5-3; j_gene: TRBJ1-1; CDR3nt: TGTGCCAGAAGCTTTCCGGGACAGGGTGCGAACACTGAAGCTTTCTTT; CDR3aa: CARSFPGQGANTEAFF
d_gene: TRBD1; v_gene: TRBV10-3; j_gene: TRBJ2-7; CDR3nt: TGTGCCATCGGTAAGGGACAGGGCGGGTACGAGCAGTACTTC; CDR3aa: CAIGKGQGGYEQYF
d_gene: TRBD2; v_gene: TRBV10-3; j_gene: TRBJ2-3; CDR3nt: TGTGCCATCAGTACTAGCGGGCCGACAGATACGCAGTATTTT; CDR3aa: CAISTSGPTDTQYF
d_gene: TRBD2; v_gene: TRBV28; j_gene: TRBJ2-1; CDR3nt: TGTGCCAGCCCACCAGGACTAGCGGAAAGCTCCTACAATGAGCAGTTCTTC; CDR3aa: CASPPGLAESSYNEQFF
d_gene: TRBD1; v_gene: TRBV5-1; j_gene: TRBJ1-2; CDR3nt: TGCGCCAGCAGCTTGGGGACAGGGGGCTTTGGTAACTATGGCTACACCTTC; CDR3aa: CASSLGTGGFGNYGYTF
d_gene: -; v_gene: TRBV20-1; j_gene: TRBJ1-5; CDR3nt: TGCAGTGCTAGAGTCGGTCAGCCCCAGCATTTT; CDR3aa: CSARVGQPQHF
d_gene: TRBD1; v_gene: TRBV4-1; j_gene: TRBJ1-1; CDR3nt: TGCGCCAGCAGCCCGGGACAGGGGGCGGTTAAAGCTTTCTTT; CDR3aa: CASSPGQGAVKAFF
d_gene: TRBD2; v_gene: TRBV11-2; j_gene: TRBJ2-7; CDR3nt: TGTGCCAGCAGCCTGACTAGCGGCCCTTCCGAGCAGTACTTC; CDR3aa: CASSLTSGPSEQYF
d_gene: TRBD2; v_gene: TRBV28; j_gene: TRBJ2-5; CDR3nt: TGTGCCAGCAGTTCCCCACCGAGCGGGAGTCGGGAGACCCAGTACTTC; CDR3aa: CASSSPPSGSRETQYF
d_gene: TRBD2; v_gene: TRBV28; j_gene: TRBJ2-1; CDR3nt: TGTGCCAGCACGGCGACTAGCGGAGGGGGGAATGAGCAGTTCTTC; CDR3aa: CASTATSGGGNEQFF
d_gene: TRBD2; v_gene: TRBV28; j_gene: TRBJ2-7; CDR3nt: TGTGCCAGCAGGGGACTAGAACGCGAGCAGTACTTC; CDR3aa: CASRGLEREQYF
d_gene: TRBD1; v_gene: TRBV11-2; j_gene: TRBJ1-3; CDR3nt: TGTGCCAGCAGCCCTCGACAGGGCTCAGGAAACACCATATATTTT; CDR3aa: CASSPRQGSGNTIYF
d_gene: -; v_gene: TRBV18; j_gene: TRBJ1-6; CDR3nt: TGTGCCAGCTCACGCGGACAAATCTACGAGCCCCTCCACTTT; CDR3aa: CASSRGQIYEPLHF
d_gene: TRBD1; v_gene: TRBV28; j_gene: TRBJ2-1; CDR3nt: TGTGCCAGCAGTTCATTCCGGGACAGGCATGGGGAGCAGTTCTTC; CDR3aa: CASSSFRDRHGEQFF
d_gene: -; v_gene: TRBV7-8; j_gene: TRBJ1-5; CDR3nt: TGTGCCAGCAGCTTAGAAACAGGTTCAAATCAGCCCCAGCATTTT; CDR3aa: CASSLETGSNQPQHF
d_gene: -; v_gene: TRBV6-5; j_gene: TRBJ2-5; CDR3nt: TGTGCCAGCAGGCTAGGGGCCCTCGAGACCCAGTACTTC; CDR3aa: CASRLGALETQYF
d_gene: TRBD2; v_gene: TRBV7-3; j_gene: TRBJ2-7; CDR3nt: TGTGCCAGCAGCGCGGCCGGCCCACAGGTAGCGGGTTTTGGAGAGCAGTACTTC; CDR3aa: CASSAAGPQVAGFGEQYF
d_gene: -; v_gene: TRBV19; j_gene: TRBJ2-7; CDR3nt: TGTGCCAGTGGACTTTTAGCGGGACAGGGTTCCTACGAGCAGTACTTC; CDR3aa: CASGLLAGQGSYEQYF
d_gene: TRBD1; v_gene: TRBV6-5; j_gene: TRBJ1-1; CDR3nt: TGTGCCAGCAGCCGGGACAGGGGTTCAATAGAAGCTTTCTTT; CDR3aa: CASSRDRGSIEAFF
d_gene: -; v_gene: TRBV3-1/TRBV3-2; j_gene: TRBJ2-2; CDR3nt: TGTGCCAGCAGCCAAGATAGCCGGGAGACCGGGGAGCTGTTTTTT; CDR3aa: CASSQDSRETGELFF